This TCR beta chain emerged from a study of T cells after yellow fever vaccination. In TCRdb, the 5' RACE reads were re-called with MiXCR into one record per CDR3 protein. The table lists roughly 250,000 distinct CDR3 sequences, 10% to 15% of them singletons. The V end lost 7 bases, the J end lost 2 bases, and 11 bases lay between the germline ends. Germline CDR1 reads DFQATT; CDR2 reads SNEGSKA (reference sequence). The CDR3 sequence is 12 residues long. Specimen: CD4+ T cells sorted from PBMCs, collected 45 days after the yellow fever booster vaccination. The TCR sequence derives from a man aged 30 to 39 who received the YFV17D yellow fever vaccine. The chain is built from TRBV20-1 and TRBJ2-5; D unclear. The CDR3 is CSVPPGQETQYF. CDR3 coding DNA: TGCAGTGTTCCCCCGGGTCAAGAGACCCAGTACTTC.